The clone carrying this T cell receptor (beta chain) appeared a single time. The target antigen is unknown. TCRdb processed the 5' RACE reads anew with MiXCR; each CDR3 protein has one entry. The table records 450,000 to 550,000 distinct CDR3 sequences, about a fifth of them present only once. The data stem from a study of T cells after yellow fever vaccination. At the level of the study: Libraries from low-cell-number fractions were prepared with the SMART-Seq v4 Ultra Low Input RNA kit. Study-level results: There was a possibility that FACS-sorted repertoires contained abundant clonotypes contaminating from the bulk population.

This clonotype originated in a man aged 18 to 29 who received the YFV17D yellow fever vaccine. This sample comprised PBMCs, obtained roughly 20 days after the first yellow fever vaccination.

The CDR3 DNA is TGTGCCAGCCCCTCCCCCAGGGCTGAAGCTTTCTTT. It encodes CASPSPRAEAFF. The rearrangement uses TRBV7-2 and TRBJ1-1, with D perhaps TRBD1 (5 bases). The ends were cut back, 8 bases at V and 6 bases at J, with 13 bases in the middle. Germline V gene lookup returns CDR1 SGHTA and CDR2 FQGNSA. The CDR3 contains 12 residues. The entire variable domain, with the rest obtained from reference TRBV7-2 and TRBJ1-1, is as follows: GAGVSQSPSNKVTEKGKDVELRCDPISGHTALYWYRQSLGQGLEFLIYFQGNSAPDKSGLPSDRFSAERTGGSVSTLTIQRTQQEDSAVYLCASPSPRAEAFFGQGTRLTVV.